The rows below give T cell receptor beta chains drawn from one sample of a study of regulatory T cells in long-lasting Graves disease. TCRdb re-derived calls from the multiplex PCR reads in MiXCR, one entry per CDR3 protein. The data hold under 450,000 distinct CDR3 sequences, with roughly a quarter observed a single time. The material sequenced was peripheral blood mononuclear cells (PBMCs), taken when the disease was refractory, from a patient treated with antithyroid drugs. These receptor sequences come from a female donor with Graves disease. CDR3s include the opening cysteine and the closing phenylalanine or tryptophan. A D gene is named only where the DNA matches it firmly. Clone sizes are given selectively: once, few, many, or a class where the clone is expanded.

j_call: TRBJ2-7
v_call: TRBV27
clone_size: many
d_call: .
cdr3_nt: TGTGCCAGCAGCTTAACCCCCTCCTCCTACGAGCAGTACTTC
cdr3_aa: CASSLTPSSYEQYF

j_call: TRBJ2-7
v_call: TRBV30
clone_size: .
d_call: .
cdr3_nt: TGTGCCTGGAGTGTAACAAGCGCGTTCTCCTACGAGCAGTACTTC
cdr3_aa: CAWSVTSAFSYEQYF

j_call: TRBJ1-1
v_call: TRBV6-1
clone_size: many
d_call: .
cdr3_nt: TGTGCCAGCAGTGATGGGCAGATGAACACTGAAGCTTTCTTT
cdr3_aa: CASSDGQMNTEAFF

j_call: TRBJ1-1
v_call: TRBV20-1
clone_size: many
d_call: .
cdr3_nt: TGCAGTGCTAGAGACGAACAGGGTTCGGGCACTGAAGCTTTCTTT
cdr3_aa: CSARDEQGSGTEAFF

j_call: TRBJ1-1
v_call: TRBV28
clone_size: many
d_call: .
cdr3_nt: TGTGCCAGCAGTTCCGAGGTTTACACTGAAGCTTTCTTT
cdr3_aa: CASSSEVYTEAFF

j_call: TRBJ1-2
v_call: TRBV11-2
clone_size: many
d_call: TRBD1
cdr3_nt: TGTGCCAGCAGCACAACGCTGACAGGGGTTAGCTATGGCTACACCTTC
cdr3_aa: CASSTTLTGVSYGYTF

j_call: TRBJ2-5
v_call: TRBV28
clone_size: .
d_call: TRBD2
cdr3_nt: TGTGCCAGCAGTTTTCTCCTAGAGGATAGCGGGGACCAAGAGACCCAGTACTTC
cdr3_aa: CASSFLLEDSGDQETQYF

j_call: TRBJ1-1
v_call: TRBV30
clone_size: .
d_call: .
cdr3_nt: TGTGCCCGCGGAGTGGACACTGAAGCTTTCTTT
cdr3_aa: CARGVDTEAFF

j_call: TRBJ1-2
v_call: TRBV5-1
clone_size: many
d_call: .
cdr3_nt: TGCGCCAGCAGCTTGGAGGCCGCAGGAGTCTATGGCTACACCTTC
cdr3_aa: CASSLEAAGVYGYTF

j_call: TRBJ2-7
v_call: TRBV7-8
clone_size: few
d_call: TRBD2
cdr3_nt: TGTGCCAGCAGCCGACCTGCCCTCGAGGCTAGCGGGAGCCCCTACGAGCAGTACTTC
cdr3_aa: CASSRPALEASGSPYEQYF

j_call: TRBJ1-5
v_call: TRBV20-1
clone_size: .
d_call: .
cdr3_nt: TGCAGTGCTAGTTACAGGTACTTTCAGCCCCAGCATTTT
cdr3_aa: CSASYRYFQPQHF